The next 17 T cell receptor beta chains were all read from a single sample in a study of OX40 agonist ivuxolimab in advanced cancers. Clones were read by immunoSEQ multiplex PCR, and TCRdb kept only the in-frame ones, dropping some. Here the sample spans about 48,000 clones, 80% to 90% being singletons. This sample comprised CD4+ or CD8+ T cells sorted from blood, obtained in a trial of the OX40 agonist ivuxolimab. Receptors originate from an adult with an advanced solid tumor such as melanoma, head and neck, liver or kidney cancer.

V gene TRBV5-1 combines with J gene TRBJ2-5; 11 bases align to TRBD2. CDR1 and CDR2 from the germline V gene are SGHRS and YFSETQ. V lost 3 bases and J lost 3; bases outside the gene matches: 1. The CDR3 consists of 14 residues. The CDR3 here is CASSSGLAEETQYF. The CDR3 DNA is TGCGCCAGCAGCTCGGGACTAGCGGAAGAGACCCAGTACTTC.

This CDR3 is CASNGGGSSYEQYF. CDR3 nucleotide sequence: TGTGCCAGCAATGGGGGGGGGAGCTCCTACGAGCAGTACTTC. This chain uses TRBV28 with TRBJ2-7; 7 bases are a match to TRBD2. J lost 0 bases, V lost 7 bases, and 6 bases had no gene match. There are 14 residues in the CDR3. Per the germline V gene, CDR1 is MDHEN and CDR2 is SYDVKM.

The gene calls are TRBV6-1 and TRBJ2-5, with TRBD2 identical over 8 bases. V was pared by 0 bases and J by 5 bases, with 5 bases of the junction left unmatched. CDR1 is MNHNS, CDR2 SASEGT, per germline. This CDR3 is built from 15 residues. This chain's CDR3 is CASSEAGTRRETQYF. CDR3 in DNA: TGTGCCAGCAGTGAAGCGGGGACTAGAAGGGAGACCCAGTACTTC.

The rearrangement links TRBV7-9 to TRBJ2-1, with 7 bases aligning to TRBD1. The germline V gene has CDR1 SEHNR and CDR2 FQNEAQ (reference sequence). This CDR3 comprises 14 residues. J gave up 9 bases and V 5 bases, and 10 bases lay outside the gene matches. CDR3 DNA: TGTGCCAGCAGCCCCCAGACAGGGATCCCTGAGCAGTTCTTC. It codes for CASSPQTGIPEQFF.

The rearrangement links TRBV7-3 to TRBJ2-5, with unresolved D. CDR3 length: 13 amino acids. V was cut by 1 base and J by 5 bases, with 8 bases left in between. Germline loops: CDR1 SGHTA, CDR2 FQGTGA. The DNA of the CDR3 is TGTGCCAGCAGCTTAAATCCCCGGGAGACCCAGTACTTC. It specifies CASSLNPRETQYF.

This sequence joins TRBV4-2 and TRBJ2-3; the match to TRBD2 covers 11 bases. With 2 bases clipped from V and 7 bases from J, the junction kept 5 bases outside the gene matches. The germline CDR1 and CDR2 sequences are LGHNA and YNFKEQ. CDR3 size: 15 residues. DNA for the CDR3: TGTGCCAGCAGCCAAATTAGCGGGGGGGCGAATACGCAGTATTTT. Translation: CASSQISGGANTQYF.

V and J are TRBV30 and TRBJ2-1; the match to TRBD2 covers 12 bases. In germline, CDR1 is GTSNPN, CDR2 SVGIG (reference sequence). The CDR3 spans 16 residues. After removal of 2 bases from V and 4 bases from J, the junction contained 6 bases not matched to a gene. The CDR3 sequence: CAWSSLAGGGYNEQFF. CDR3 coding DNA: TGTGCCTGGAGTAGCCTAGCGGGGGGGGGATACAATGAGCAGTTCTTC.

The chain has TRBV5-1 and TRBJ2-7; 9 positions match TRBD1. Germline V gene lookup returns CDR1 SGHRS and CDR2 YFSETQ. The CDR3 consists of 14 residues. V was pared by 2 bases and J by 7 bases, with 7 bases of the junction left unmatched. The CDR3 DNA sequence: TGCGCCAGCAGCTTAAACAGGGGGCTTGGGGAGCAGTACTTC. It codes for CASSLNRGLGEQYF.

The chain links TRBV6-1 to TRBJ1-1, with 7 nucleotides matching TRBD1. Germline CDR1 reads MNHNS; CDR2 reads SASEGT. The CDR3 is 13 residues long. V gave up 4 bases and J gave up 5 bases; unmatched junction bases: 4. The DNA for the CDR3 is TGTGCCAGCAGTGCCAGGGGGAGAACTGAAGCTTTCTTT. Its translation: CASSARGRTEAFF.

This clone appeared once. The V and J genes are TRBV5-1 and TRBJ2-2; a weak D match, TRBD2 (6 bases). The CDR3 spans 18 residues. The ends were cut back, 5 bases at V and 5 bases at J, with 25 bases in the middle. In germline, CDR1 is SGHRS, CDR2 YFSETQ. In DNA form, the CDR3 reads TGCGCCAGCAGTAGCGGCCCCCGGGGTAGCGGCTTGACCGGGGAGCTGTTTTTT. It codes for CASSSGPRGSGLTGELFF. The full variable domain, completed using reference TRBV5-1 and TRBJ2-2, is KAGVTQTPRYLIKTRGQQVTLSCSPISGHRSVSWYQQTPGQGLQFLFEYFSETQRNKGNFPGRFSGRQFSNSRSEMNVSTLELGDSALYLCASSSGPRGSGLTGELFFGEGSRLTVL.

The rearrangement uses TRBV18 and TRBJ2-3; D is perhaps TRBD1 or TRBD2 (5 bases each). V lost 3 bases, J lost 2 bases, and 12 bases lay in between. CDR1 KGHSH and CDR2 LQKENI come from the germline V gene. This CDR3 has 15 residues. CDR3 coding DNA: TGTGCCAGCTCACCTCCGGGACCCCCCACAGATACGCAGTATTTT. Its translation is CASSPPGPPTDTQYF.

J is TRBJ2-5 and V is TRBV10-3, with 12 bases matching TRBD1. The CDR3 consists of 16 residues. Per the germline V gene, CDR1 is ENHRY and CDR2 is SYGVKD. The trim removed 4 bases at V and 4 bases at J, leaving 7 bases unmatched. The CDR3 reads CAISAGDRGLGETQYF. The CDR3, as DNA: TGTGCCATCAGTGCCGGGGACAGGGGGCTTGGAGAGACCCAGTACTTC.

This clone appeared once. This chain uses TRBV30 with TRBJ2-2; tentative D call: TRBD2 (5 bases). In germline, CDR1 is GTSNPN, CDR2 SVGIG (reference sequence). This CDR3 is 13 amino acids long. V shed 5 bases and J shed 0 bases, with 7 bases lying between them. The CDR3 sequence: CAWGGTNTGELFF. The CDR3 DNA sequence: TGTGCCTGGGGAGGTACGAACACCGGGGAGCTGTTTTTT. The complete variable domain, with remaining parts taken from reference TRBV30 and TRBJ2-2, reads SQTIHQWPATLVQPVGSPLSLECTVEGTSNPNLYWYRQAAGRGLQLLFYSVGIGQISSEVPQNLSASRPQDRQFILSSKKLLLSDSGFYLCAWGGTNTGELFFGEGSRLTVL.

The chain employs TRBV14 and TRBJ1-5, with 7 positions matching TRBD1. CDR1 and CDR2 (germline): SGHDN, FVKESK. The trim removed 2 bases at V and 0 bases at J, leaving 4 bases unmatched. The CDR3 runs to 16 residues. CDR3 bases: TGTGCCAGCAGCCAACCGGGACAGTCTAGCAATCAGCCCCAGCATTTT. It encodes CASSQPGQSSNQPQHF.

This chain joins TRBV10-2 and TRBJ2-2; D not resolved. Germline V gene data show CDR1 as WSHSY and CDR2 as SAAADI. The V gene lost 4 bases and the J gene lost 4 bases, with 10 bases spanning the gap. CDR3 length: 14 amino acids. CDR3 in amino acids: CASSGIVGTGELFF. The CDR3 coding sequence is TGCGCCAGCAGTGGGATTGTGGGCACCGGGGAGCTGTTTTTT.

This chain links TRBV5-1 with TRBJ1-2, with 8 bases matching TRBD1. The V and J ends lost 5 bases and 7 bases, in that order; junction bases with no gene match: 7. Per the germline V gene, CDR1 is SGHRS and CDR2 is YFSETQ. The CDR3 extends over 13 amino acids. Written as DNA, the CDR3 is TGCGCCAGCAGGACTGACAGGGGATCTGGCTACACCTTC. It yields the protein CASRTDRGSGYTF.

This rearrangement joins TRBV20-1 to TRBJ1-1; D is undetermined. V was pared by 6 bases and J by 2 bases, with 7 bases between. This CDR3 region has 11 residues. Germline CDR1 DFQATT, CDR2 SNEGSKA (reference sequence). In DNA form, the CDR3 reads TGCAGTGCCAGTCATAACACTGAAGCTTTCTTT. Translation: CSASHNTEAFF.